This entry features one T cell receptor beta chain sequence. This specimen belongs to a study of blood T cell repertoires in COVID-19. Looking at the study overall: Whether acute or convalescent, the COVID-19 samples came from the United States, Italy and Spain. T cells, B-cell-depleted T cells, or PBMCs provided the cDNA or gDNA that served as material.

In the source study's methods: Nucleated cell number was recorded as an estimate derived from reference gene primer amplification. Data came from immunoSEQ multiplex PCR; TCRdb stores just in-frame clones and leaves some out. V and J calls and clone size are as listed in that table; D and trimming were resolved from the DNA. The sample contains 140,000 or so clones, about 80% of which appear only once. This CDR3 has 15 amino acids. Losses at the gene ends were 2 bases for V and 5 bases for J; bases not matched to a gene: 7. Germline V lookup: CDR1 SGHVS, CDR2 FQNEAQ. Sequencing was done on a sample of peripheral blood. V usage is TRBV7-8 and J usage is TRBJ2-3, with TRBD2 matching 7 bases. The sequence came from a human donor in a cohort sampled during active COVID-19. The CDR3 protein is CASSLFGVAGDTQYF. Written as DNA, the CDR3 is TGTGCCAGCAGCTTATTTGGAGTAGCGGGAGATACGCAGTATTTT.